The 30 T cell receptor beta chains presented below share a single source sample, sequenced in a study of control samples from healthy donors and cancer patients. Libraries were prepared by immunoSEQ multiplex PCR; TCRdb keeps only in-frame clonotypes and omits some of them. The sample records about 55,000 clones, approximately 88% being singletons. The sample comprised blood. The origin of the receptors is a man over 45 in good health.

The genes are TRBV5-1 and TRBJ2-3, with D hard to call. Germline CDR1 reads SGHRS; CDR2 reads YFSETQ. The CDR3 is made up of 16 amino acids. The V gene lost 0 bases and the J gene lost 2 bases, with 13 bases spanning the gap. The CDR3 here is CASSLATTVDTDTQYF. Here the CDR3 DNA reads TGCGCCAGCAGCTTGGCAACCACAGTCGACACAGATACGCAGTATTTT. The full variable domain, rest sourced from reference TRBV5-1 and TRBJ2-3, is KAGVTQTPRYLIKTRGQQVTLSCSPISGHRSVSWYQQTPGQGLQFLFEYFSETQRNKGNFPGRFSGRQFSNSRSEMNVSTLELGDSALYLCASSLATTVDTDTQYFGPGTRLTVL.

The rearrangement uses TRBV10-3 and TRBJ1-5; D gene unclear. V lost 1 base and J 5 bases, leaving 3 bases between the germline ends. The germline V gene has CDR1 ENHRY and CDR2 SYGVKD. This CDR3 has 12 amino acids. CDR3 in amino acids: CAISEFDQPQHF. CDR3 nucleotide sequence: TGTGCCATCAGTGAGTTCGATCAGCCCCAGCATTTT.

The chain couples TRBV9 to TRBJ1-1, with D possibly being TRBD1 (5 bases). This CDR3 comprises 14 residues. The germline V and J ends were trimmed by 0 bases and 1 base, with 7 bases remaining between them. The V gene's germline CDR1 is SGDLS and CDR2 YYNGEE. The CDR3 DNA follows: TGTGCCAGCAGCGTAGGGGGCCGGAACACTGAAGCTTTCTTT. It codes for CASSVGGRNTEAFF.

The V and J genes are TRBV27 and TRBJ1-2; the D gene is possibly TRBD1 (6 bases). The CDR3 has 12 residues. Germline CDR1 and CDR2: MNHEY and SMNVEV (reference sequence). The V and J ends lost 5 bases and 5 bases respectively, with 9 bases between them. This CDR3 reads CASSSTGYGYTF. The CDR3 DNA reads TGTGCCAGCAGTAGCACAGGGTATGGCTACACCTTC.

The chain has TRBV19 and TRBJ1-2, with no clear D. V gave up 5 bases and J gave up 0 bases, with 4 bases separating them. Germline lookup yields CDR1 LNHDA and CDR2 SQIVND (reference sequence). The CDR3 is made up of 12 amino acids. The CDR3: CASSRSNYGYTF. CDR3 nucleotide sequence: TGTGCCAGTAGTCGGTCTAACTATGGCTACACCTTC.

This clone was seen just once. V is TRBV30 and J is TRBJ2-2; 10 bases match TRBD2. The germline gives CDR1 GTSNPN, CDR2 SVGIG (reference sequence). CDR3 size: 15 residues. V dropped 3 bases and J dropped 7; count of bases not matched to a gene: 8. CDR3 DNA sequence: TGTGCCTGGAGGGGGCTAGCGGGAGTCGGCGGGGAGCTGTTTTTT. Translating it yields CAWRGLAGVGGELFF.

This clone occurred once. The chain carries TRBV28 and TRBJ2-1; D could derive from TRBD1 or TRBD2 (5 bases each). Deletions cut 3 bases from V and 4 bases from J, with 13 bases between. Per the germline V gene, CDR1 is MDHEN and CDR2 is SYDVKM. The CDR3 is 15 amino acids. CDR3 bases: TGTGCCAGCAGTTTTTTCCGGGGCACATACAATGAGCAGTTCTTC. Protein sequence: CASSFFRGTYNEQFF.

The V call is TRBV3-1 (or the pseudogene TRBV3-2), the J call TRBJ2-7; TRBD2 matches at 8 bases. The CDR3 spans 14 residues. Germline loops: CDR1 LGHDT, CDR2 YNNKEL (reference sequence). The junction had 5 bases not matched to a gene; V was cut back by 6 bases and J by 1 base. As DNA, the CDR3 is TGTGCCAGCAGTCGACTAGCGCTTTCCTACGAGCAGTACTTC. Translation gives CASSRLALSYEQYF.

The J gene is TRBJ2-1, the V gene TRBV9; 13 bases map to TRBD2. V dropped 2 bases and J dropped 9; count of bases not matched to a gene: 5. The CDR3 extends over 15 amino acids. CDR1 SGDLS and CDR2 YYNGEE come from the germline V gene. CDR3 sequence: CASSVGLAGAGEQFF. CDR3 nucleotide sequence: TGTGCCAGCAGCGTCGGACTAGCGGGAGCTGGTGAGCAGTTCTTC.

The V gene is TRBV25-1, the J gene TRBJ1-1, with D perhaps matching TRBD1 (5 bases). The V and J ends lost 11 bases and 9 bases respectively, with 19 bases between them. CDR1 is MGHDK, CDR2 SYGVNS, per germline. The CDR3 totals 12 residues. Written as DNA, the CDR3 is TGTGCCTCCCAGGGTAGCCCCGAACAAGCTTTCTTT. It codes for CASQGSPEQAFF.

The V and J genes are TRBV28 and TRBJ2-3; D assignment may be TRBD1 or TRBD2 (5 bases each). The germline V gene encodes CDR1 MDHEN and CDR2 SYDVKM. The CDR3 has 14 amino acids. V lost 3 bases and J 8 bases, leaving 15 bases between the germline ends. CDR3 region: CASSFGTLPGTQYF. The CDR3 coding sequence is TGTGCCAGCAGTTTTGGGACCCTCCCAGGTACGCAGTATTTT. Full variable domain (outside the CDR3, taken from reference TRBV28 and TRBJ2-3): DVKVTQSSRYLVKRTGEKVFLECVQDMDHENMFWYRQDPGLGLRLIYFSYDVKMKEKGDIPEGYSVSREKKERFSLILESASTNQTSMYLCASSFGTLPGTQYFGPGTRLTVL.

J is TRBJ2-7 and V is TRBV28; 8 nucleotides line up with TRBD2. CDR3 size: 13 residues. The germline CDR1 and CDR2 sequences are MDHEN and SYDVKM. V lost 6 bases, J lost 3 bases, and 4 bases stayed unmatched. CDR3 coding DNA: TGTGCCAGCAGATCGGGACTAGGCTACGAGCAGTACTTC. Translating gives CASRSGLGYEQYF. Full variable domain (missing parts from reference TRBV28 and TRBJ2-7): DVKVTQSSRYLVKRTGEKVFLECVQDMDHENMFWYRQDPGLGLRLIYFSYDVKMKEKGDIPEGYSVSREKKERFSLILESASTNQTSMYLCASRSGLGYEQYFGPGTRLTVT.

The chain couples TRBV28 to TRBJ1-3; D ambiguous. The CDR3 has 14 residues. CDR1 and CDR2 from the germline V gene are MDHEN and SYDVKM. V lost 5 bases and J 6 bases, leaving 14 bases between the germline ends. The CDR3 loop is CASSTRVRTNTIYF. The CDR3 DNA reads TGTGCCAGCAGTACTAGGGTCCGTACAAACACCATATATTTT.

The chain joins TRBV18 to TRBJ1-1; tentative D call: TRBD1 (5 bases). There are 13 residues in the CDR3. Germline assignment: CDR1 KGHSH and CDR2 LQKENI. The ends were cut back, 3 bases at V and 1 base at J, with 6 bases in the middle. The CDR3 coding sequence is TGTGCCAGCTCACCCGGGGGGAACACTGAAGCTTTCTTT. This codes for CASSPGGNTEAFF.

The chain has TRBV28 and TRBJ2-3, with TRBD2 as a possible D gene (6 bases). Germline V lookup: CDR1 MDHEN, CDR2 SYDVKM. The CDR3 is 15 residues long. The germline V and J ends were trimmed by 5 bases and 0 bases, with 12 bases remaining between them. The CDR3, as DNA: TGTGCCAGCAGTCCCGTGGCGGGGAGCACAGATACGCAGTATTTT. Amino acid sequence: CASSPVAGSTDTQYF.

The rearrangement joins TRBV3-1 (or the pseudogene TRBV3-2) to TRBJ1-5; TRBD1 matches at 11 bases. From germline, CDR1 is LGHDT and CDR2 YNNKEL (reference sequence). The CDR3 is made up of 17 amino acids. Germline trimming cut 4 bases from V and 6 bases from J; bases unmatched to any gene: 11. CDR3 loop: CASSRPRAGTGGQPQHF. As DNA, the CDR3 is TGTGCCAGCAGCCGTCCCCGAGCCGGGACAGGGGGTCAGCCCCAGCATTTT.

The V and J genes are TRBV28 and TRBJ2-2; 7 nucleotides align to TRBD2. Germline CDR1 MDHEN, CDR2 SYDVKM. V lost 1 base to trimming and J lost 3 bases; unmatched junction nucleotides: 5. The CDR3 runs 16 residues. CDR3 in amino acids: CASSLYGLADTGELFF. CDR3 coding DNA: TGTGCCAGCAGTTTATATGGGCTAGCGGACACCGGGGAGCTGTTTTTT.

The genes are TRBV7-9 and TRBJ1-4; 7 bases map to TRBD1. The CDR3 length is 14 residues. Per the germline V gene, CDR1 is SEHNR and CDR2 is FQNEAQ (reference sequence). With 5 bases clipped from V and 10 bases from J, the junction kept 10 bases outside the gene matches. The CDR3 here is CASSRGGQAGKLFF. The DNA for the CDR3 is TGTGCCAGCAGCCGAGGGGGCCAAGCGGGAAAACTGTTTTTT.

J is TRBJ1-5 and V is TRBV10-3; no definite D call. The CDR3 has 14 amino acids. Trimming cost V 7 bases and J 3 bases, with 13 bases left between them. Germline assignment: CDR1 ENHRY and CDR2 SYGVKD. The CDR3 region has the DNA TGTGCCATCAACGAACAGCAGACCAATCAGCCCCAGCATTTT. It yields the protein CAINEQQTNQPQHF.

The chain links TRBV28 to TRBJ2-1; TRBD2 aligns across 8 bases. Per germline, CDR1 MDHEN and CDR2 SYDVKM. This CDR3 is 19 amino acids long. The V segment lost 4 bases and the J segment 0 bases; nucleotides outside the gene matches: 14. The CDR3: CASSSPFSQREISYNEQFF. In nucleotides, the CDR3 is TGTGCCAGCAGTTCCCCTTTCTCGCAGCGGGAGATCTCCTACAATGAGCAGTTCTTC.

This clone has a single count. The rearrangement joins TRBV5-1 to TRBJ1-5; D is ambiguous. Germline CDR1 is SGHRS and CDR2 is YFSETQ. Trimming stripped 0 bases from V and 1 base from J, with 5 bases between. This CDR3 contains 14 residues. CDR3 coding DNA: TGCGCCAGCAGCTTGGGTGGAAGCAATCAGCCCCAGCATTTT. It codes for CASSLGGSNQPQHF. The entire variable domain, with the rest obtained from reference TRBV5-1 and TRBJ1-5, is as follows: KAGVTQTPRYLIKTRGQQVTLSCSPISGHRSVSWYQQTPGQGLQFLFEYFSETQRNKGNFPGRFSGRQFSNSRSEMNVSTLELGDSALYLCASSLGGSNQPQHFGDGTRLSIL.

This chain uses TRBV10-3 with TRBJ1-1; D is perhaps TRBD1 (6 bases). V shed 10 bases and J shed 2 bases, with 11 bases lying between them. Germline lookup yields CDR1 ENHRY and CDR2 SYGVKD. The CDR3 loop spans 12 amino acids. CDR3 in amino acids: CATKQGNTEAFF. For the CDR3, the DNA is TGTGCCACAAAACAGGGAAACACTGAAGCTTTCTTT.

This chain uses TRBV6-5 with TRBJ2-3, with unresolved D. Germline V CDR1 and CDR2: MNHEY, SVGAGI. The germline V and J ends were trimmed by 6 bases and 3 bases, with 7 bases remaining between them. The CDR3 loop spans 12 amino acids. As DNA, the CDR3 is TGTGCCAGCAGGGGTTTAACAGATACGCAGTATTTT. Protein: CASRGLTDTQYF.

The chain is built from TRBV18 and TRBJ2-1, with 13 bases aligning to TRBD2. CDR1 and CDR2 (germline): KGHSH, LQKENI. This CDR3 contains 17 residues. Trimming cost V 6 bases and J 5 bases; bases outside gene matches: 10. Written as DNA, the CDR3 is TGTGCCAGCTCCCCTTCCGGGACTAGCGGGATTAACAATGAGCAGTTCTTC. Protein product: CASSPSGTSGINNEQFF.

The chain couples TRBV6-1 to TRBJ2-7; D might be TRBD2 (6 bases). V dropped 3 bases and J dropped 0 bases, with 12 bases sitting between them. Germline V CDR1 and CDR2: MNHNS, SASEGT. The CDR3 has 15 amino acids. This CDR3 reads CASSDKWRGSYEQYF. The CDR3 bases are TGTGCCAGCAGTGACAAGTGGCGGGGCTCCTACGAGCAGTACTTC.

The chain combines TRBV11-2 with TRBJ2-2, with D possibly matching TRBD2 (6 bases). Trimming shortened V by 5 bases and J by 1 base, and 11 bases separated the two germline ends. CDR3 size: 15 residues. Per germline, CDR1 SGHAT and CDR2 FQNNGV. The CDR3, as DNA: TGTGCCAGCAGCGATGGGACTTTGAACACCGGGGAGCTGTTTTTT. Translating it yields CASSDGTLNTGELFF.

This chain connects TRBV10-1 to TRBJ2-7; D gene unclear. Germline lookup yields CDR1 WNHNN and CDR2 SYGVQD (reference sequence). V lost 3 bases, J lost 2 bases, and 11 bases lay in between. The CDR3 is 14 amino acids. The DNA of the CDR3 is TGCGCCAGCAGTGATTCCGGGCGCCCCTACGAGCAGTACTTC. Residues: CASSDSGRPYEQYF.

The chain couples TRBV11-3 to TRBJ2-5; 10 nucleotides line up with TRBD1. Trimming took 1 base from V and 1 from J; bases not matched to a gene: 6. The germline V gene has CDR1 SGHNT and CDR2 YENEEA. The CDR3 totals 17 residues. CDR3 sequence (DNA): TGTGCCAGCAGCTTAGTTCCCGGACAGGGGGTCCAAGAGACCCAGTACTTC. This encodes CASSLVPGQGVQETQYF.

The chain carries TRBV5-4 and TRBJ2-6; 9 bases map to TRBD2. V shed 0 bases, J shed 4 bases, and the junction held 5 bases outside the gene matches. Germline CDR1 is SGHNT and CDR2 is YYREEE (reference sequence). The CDR3 consists of 17 residues. This CDR3 is CASSLGASGIGANVLTF. In nucleotides, the CDR3 is TGTGCCAGCAGCTTGGGGGCTAGCGGGATCGGGGCCAACGTCCTGACTTTC.

The chain links TRBV6-2 or TRBV6-3 to TRBJ2-3; the match to TRBD2 covers 9 bases. The ends lost 4 bases at V and 4 bases at J; junction bases unmatched: 15. CDR3 size: 18 residues. Germline CDR1 MNHEY, CDR2 SVGEGT. CDR3 sequence reads: CASSFLRASGKSADTQYF. The CDR3 nucleotides read TGTGCCAGCAGTTTCCTGCGGGCTAGCGGGAAAAGTGCAGATACGCAGTATTTT.